What follows are 30 T cell receptor beta chains derived from one specimen sequenced in a study of blood T cell repertoires in COVID-19 (dated by TCRdb to the early 2020s). The receptor library was made with the immunoSEQ multiplex PCR assay. Held by TCRdb, this immuneACCESS table contains in-frame sequences only and omits some clones. Under half of the omission traces to an unresolved V gene where checked; the cause of the rest is unknown. The sample includes fewer than 20,000 clones, with around 92% observed a single time. The ten largest clonotypes hold 6.5% to 7.5% of the sample. Material: peripheral blood. The receptors were sampled from a human donor in a cohort sampled during active COVID-19.

The genes are TRBV11-2 and TRBJ2-5; possibly TRBD2 for D (6 bases). The germline CDR1 and CDR2 sequences are SGHAT and FQNNGV. Trimming took 1 base from V and 4 from J, leaving 19 bases between them. CDR3 length: 17 amino acids. CDR3 nucleotide sequence: TGTGCCAGCAGCTTAGGACGTTTAGCGGTAAACTTAGAGACCCAGTACTTC. It yields the protein CASSLGRLAVNLETQYF.

This chain joins TRBV11-2 and TRBJ1-6; D call uncertain. CDR3 length equals 16 residues. V dropped 2 bases and J dropped 2 bases, with 10 bases sitting between them. The germline V gene has CDR1 SGHAT and CDR2 FQNNGV. The CDR3 loop is CASSLFGDTYNSPLHF. The CDR3 DNA follows: TGTGCCAGCAGCTTATTCGGGGATACCTATAATTCACCCCTCCACTTT. Combining the CDR3 with reference TRBV11-2 and TRBJ1-6 gives the whole variable domain EAGVAQSPRYKIIEKRQSVAFWCNPISGHATLYWYQQILGQGPKLLIQFQNNGVVDDSQLPKDRFSAERLKGVDSTLKIQPAKLEDSAVYLCASSLFGDTYNSPLHFGNGTRLTVT.

V and J are TRBV9 and TRBJ2-1; TRBD2 agrees at 8 bases. Germline assignment: CDR1 SGDLS and CDR2 YYNGEE. V dropped 0 bases and J dropped 3; count of bases not matched to a gene: 2. The CDR3 has 15 residues. CDR3 sequence reads: CASSVAGGLYNEQFF. The CDR3 coding sequence is TGTGCCAGCAGCGTAGCGGGAGGGCTCTACAATGAGCAGTTCTTC.

J is TRBJ1-2 and V is TRBV18; D unclear. There are 17 residues in the CDR3. The V end lost 3 bases, the J end lost 2 bases, and 19 bases lay between the germline ends. Germline values: CDR1 KGHSH, CDR2 LQKENI. This chain's CDR3 is CASSPTDEGGWNYGYTF. DNA for the CDR3: TGTGCCAGCTCACCCACCGACGAGGGTGGTTGGAACTATGGCTACACCTTC.

The chain links TRBV19 to TRBJ2-5; D remains ambiguous. The CDR3 is made up of 13 amino acids. The germline CDR1 and CDR2 sequences are LNHDA and SQIVND (reference sequence). Trimming shortened V by 2 bases and J by 3 bases, and 7 bases separated the two germline ends. In nucleotides, the CDR3 is TGTGCCAGTAGTATAATCCCCGAAGAGACCCAGTACTTC. Protein sequence: CASSIIPEETQYF.

The chain is built from TRBV27 and TRBJ2-2; possible D gene TRBD1, 6 bases. Deletions cut 6 bases from V and 4 bases from J, with 18 bases between. Per germline, CDR1 MNHEY and CDR2 SMNVEV (reference sequence). The CDR3 runs to 16 residues. The CDR3 loop is CASREPGQKGTGELFF. Written as DNA, the CDR3 is TGTGCCAGCAGAGAACCCGGACAGAAGGGCACCGGGGAGCTGTTTTTT.

This rearrangement joins TRBV7-3 to TRBJ2-2, with 8 bases fitting TRBD2. Unmatched junction bases numbered 8, after V lost 1 base and J lost 4 bases. The CDR3 is 17 residues long. Germline V gene sequence: CDR1 SGHTA, CDR2 FQGTGA. The CDR3 DNA reads TGTGCCAGCAGCTTAAGGGTCGGGGCGGGGGGCACCGGGGAGCTGTTTTTT. It specifies CASSLRVGAGGTGELFF.

This chain connects TRBV5-1 to TRBJ2-1; weak D call: TRBD1 (5 bases). Germline lookup yields CDR1 SGHRS and CDR2 YFSETQ. There are 12 residues in the CDR3. V lost 0 bases to trimming and J lost 10 bases, with 8 bases between them. The CDR3: CASSLAGREQFF. In DNA, the CDR3 is TGCGCCAGCAGCTTGGCAGGGCGAGAGCAGTTCTTC.

The rearrangement joins TRBV5-6 to TRBJ2-2, with D maybe TRBD1 (5 bases). Germline CDR1 SGHDT, CDR2 YYEEEE. The CDR3 length is 16 residues. V lost 1 base to trimming and J lost 1 base, with 11 bases between them. CDR3 residues: CASSLIKQVNTGELFF. Here the CDR3 DNA reads TGTGCCAGCAGCTTGATTAAACAGGTGAACACCGGGGAGCTGTTTTTT.

The V and J genes are TRBV29-1 and TRBJ1-2; D call uncertain. Germline V gene sequence: CDR1 SQVTM, CDR2 ANQGSEA. The CDR3 spans 11 residues. The V end was cut by 4 bases, the J end by 5 bases, with 8 bases between. CDR3 protein: CSVGQDYGYTF. Here the CDR3 DNA reads TGCAGCGTTGGTCAGGATTATGGCTACACCTTC.

The genes are TRBV7-3 and TRBJ1-4, with TRBD1 matching over 8 bases. CDR3 size: 14 residues. Germline V gene sequence: CDR1 SGHTA, CDR2 FQGTGA. V dropped 5 bases and J dropped 8; count of bases not matched to a gene: 7. Here the CDR3 reads CASSPTGGLEKLFF. The CDR3 DNA is TGTGCCAGCAGCCCCACAGGGGGATTGGAAAAACTGTTTTTT.

This clone was detected only once. J is TRBJ2-7 and V is TRBV18; possible D gene TRBD2, 5 bases. V shed 2 bases and J shed 4 bases, with 6 bases lying between them. Germline V gives CDR1 KGHSH, CDR2 LQKENI. There are 12 residues in the CDR3. As DNA, the CDR3 is TGTGCCAGCTCACCAGAGGGATACGAGCAGTACTTC. This translates into CASSPEGYEQYF.

The genes are TRBV18 and TRBJ2-1; D perhaps matches TRBD1 (6 bases). With 0 bases removed from V and 10 bases from J, the gap between germline ends came to 16 bases. Germline lookup yields CDR1 KGHSH and CDR2 LQKENI. The CDR3 is 15 amino acids. CDR3 sequence reads: CASSPPDAGVGEQFF. CDR3 sequence (DNA): TGTGCCAGCTCACCACCGGACGCAGGGGTTGGGGAGCAGTTCTTC.

V and J are TRBV18 and TRBJ2-2; D is ambiguous. With 0 bases removed from V and 1 base from J, the gap between germline ends came to 15 bases. The germline V gene encodes CDR1 KGHSH and CDR2 LQKENI. The CDR3 consists of 18 residues. The CDR3 reads CASSPPLASPGNTGELFF. The CDR3 nucleotides are TGTGCCAGCTCACCACCACTTGCATCCCCGGGGAACACCGGGGAGCTGTTTTTT.

The chain uses TRBV28 and TRBJ1-5, with D perhaps matching TRBD1 (6 bases). Trimming removed 5 bases from V and 7 bases from J, with 18 bases in between. The CDR3 extends over 15 amino acids. Germline V gene sequence: CDR1 MDHEN, CDR2 SYDVKM. In DNA form, the CDR3 reads TGTGCCAGCAGTCTGACCAGGGGAATCAGGCAGCCCCAGCATTTT. Its translation: CASSLTRGIRQPQHF.

The CDR3 region is CASSHLPTGVGANVLTF. In DNA, the CDR3 is TGTGCCAGCAGCCATCTCCCCACAGGGGTTGGGGCCAACGTCCTGACTTTC. V is TRBV3-1 (or the pseudogene TRBV3-2) and J is TRBJ2-6, with TRBD1 identical over 7 bases. CDR3 length: 17 residues. V lost 3 bases to trimming and J lost 3 bases; unmatched junction nucleotides: 8. Germline V gene sequence: CDR1 LGHDT, CDR2 YNNKEL (reference sequence).

This sequence joins TRBV5-1 and TRBJ2-3, with D possibly matching TRBD2 (6 bases). From germline, CDR1 is SGHRS and CDR2 YFSETQ. The length of the CDR3 is 15 residues. The ends were cut back, 4 bases at V and 0 bases at J, with 12 bases in the middle. The CDR3 DNA follows: TGCGCCAGCAGCATCGGACTACTTAGCACAGATACGCAGTATTTT. This encodes CASSIGLLSTDTQYF.

The chain employs TRBV10-3 and TRBJ2-7; 10 nucleotides agree with TRBD2. J gave up 4 bases and V 3 bases, and 6 bases lay outside the gene matches. CDR1 and CDR2 (germline): ENHRY, SYGVKD. The CDR3 spans 15 residues. The CDR3 bases are TGTGCCATCAGTGATGGACTAGCGGACGATTACGAGCAGTACTTC. It yields the protein CAISDGLADDYEQYF.

V usage is TRBV18 and J usage is TRBJ1-5; D may be TRBD1 (6 bases). This CDR3 has 14 residues. CDR1 is KGHSH and CDR2 is LQKENI in the germline V gene. The ends were cut back, 3 bases at V and 5 bases at J, with 11 bases in the middle. Here the CDR3 DNA reads TGTGCCAGCTCACCCGAACAGGGAGATCAGCCCCAGCATTTT. It specifies CASSPEQGDQPQHF.

This chain joins TRBV3-1 (or the pseudogene TRBV3-2) and TRBJ2-1, with 15 bases identical to TRBD2. This CDR3 contains 14 residues. Germline V gives CDR1 LGHDT, CDR2 YNNKEL (reference sequence). The J segment lost 9 bases and the V segment lost 6 bases, leaving 3 bases of the junction unmatched. CDR3 coding DNA: TGTGCCAGCAGTTTGGGACTAGCGGGAGGTGAGCAGTTCTTC. This translates into CASSLGLAGGEQFF.

The CDR3 coding sequence is TGTGCCAGCAGCCAAGCCACAGGGACCGGGGAGCTGTTTTTT. Translation: CASSQATGTGELFF. The chain is built from TRBV3-1 (or the pseudogene TRBV3-2) and TRBJ2-2; D is perhaps TRBD1 (6 bases). Trimming stripped 1 base from V and 5 bases from J, with 8 bases between. Looked up from germline, CDR1 is LGHDT and CDR2 is YNNKEL (reference sequence). The length of the CDR3 is 14 residues.

This clone was observed a single time. This sequence joins TRBV27 and TRBJ2-7; 7 bases fit TRBD2. Germline V gene lookup returns CDR1 MNHEY and CDR2 SMNVEV (reference sequence). The CDR3 totals 15 residues. After removal of 5 bases from V and 6 bases from J, the junction contained 13 bases not matched to a gene. CDR3 loop: CASSTRLAQSSEQYF. The CDR3 DNA sequence: TGTGCCAGCAGTACCCGACTAGCCCAGTCTAGCGAGCAGTACTTC.

The chain couples TRBV19 to TRBJ2-3; 11 bases map to TRBD2. Germline CDR1 is LNHDA and CDR2 is SQIVND (reference sequence). This CDR3 has 19 amino acids. Losses at the gene ends were 4 bases for V and 0 bases for J; bases not matched to a gene: 12. CDR3 sequence: CASSRGTSGFTTSTDTQYF. CDR3 nucleotides: TGTGCCAGTAGTAGAGGGACTAGCGGATTCACGACTAGCACAGATACGCAGTATTTT. Complete variable domain (other parts from reference TRBV19 and TRBJ2-3): DGGITQSPKYLFRKEGQNVTLSCEQNLNHDAMYWYRQDPGQGLRLIYYSQIVNDFQKGDIAEGYSVSREKKESFPLTVTSAQKNPTAFYLCASSRGTSGFTTSTDTQYFGPGTRLTVL.

In this sample, this clone turned up a few times. The junction does not match germline at one end; this may be a read error. The chain carries TRBV11-2 and TRBJ2-1, with TRBD2 matching over 10 bases. Germline lookup yields CDR1 SGHAT and CDR2 FQNNGV. This CDR3 is built from 14 residues. CDR3 sequence (DNA): TGTGCCAGCAGCTTAGATAGTCAGCGGGGGGGCCCGATCTTC. This codes for CASSLDSQRGGPIF.

The chain couples TRBV6-1 to TRBJ1-2; 7 nucleotides match TRBD1. Germline V gene data show CDR1 as MNHNS and CDR2 as SASEGT. CDR3 length: 15 residues. Trimming cost V 3 bases and J 5 bases; bases outside gene matches: 9. The CDR3 sequence: CASSEGRDRQYGYTF. The CDR3 DNA is TGTGCCAGCAGTGAGGGGCGGGACAGACAATATGGCTACACCTTC.

V usage is TRBV5-1 and J usage is TRBJ1-2; tentative D call: TRBD1 (5 bases). CDR3 length: 13 residues. CDR1 is SGHRS, CDR2 YFSETQ, per germline. V shed 6 bases and J shed 6 bases, with 15 bases lying between them. CDR3 loop: CASNPAGGDGYTF. CDR3 bases: TGCGCCAGCAACCCGGCCGGAGGGGATGGCTACACCTTC. Full variable domain (rest looked up from reference TRBV5-1 and TRBJ1-2): KAGVTQTPRYLIKTRGQQVTLSCSPISGHRSVSWYQQTPGQGLQFLFEYFSETQRNKGNFPGRFSGRQFSNSRSEMNVSTLELGDSALYLCASNPAGGDGYTFGSGTRLTVV.

The genes are TRBV19 and TRBJ1-6; no clear D gene. V was cut by 1 base and J by 8 bases, with 9 bases left in between. The CDR3 runs 14 residues. Germline CDR1 reads LNHDA; CDR2 reads SQIVND (reference sequence). DNA of the CDR3: TGTGCCAGTAGTATAGTACAGAAAGATTCACCCCTCCACTTT. It translates to CASSIVQKDSPLHF.

V and J are TRBV7-9 and TRBJ2-7; D possibly corresponds to TRBD1 (6 bases). Trimming stripped 0 bases from V and 5 bases from J, with 11 bases between. The CDR3 spans 14 residues. In germline, CDR1 is SEHNR, CDR2 FQNEAQ (reference sequence). The CDR3 DNA follows: TGTGCCAGCAGCTTAGCAGGGACACCGAACGAGCAGTACTTC. Its protein product is CASSLAGTPNEQYF.

The rearrangement joins TRBV5-4 to TRBJ1-3; 12 bases line up with TRBD1. Per the germline V gene, CDR1 is SGHNT and CDR2 is YYREEE (reference sequence). There are 15 residues in the CDR3. With V trimmed by 4 bases and J by 7 bases, 6 bases remained unmatched. The CDR3 reads CASSRGTGGGNTIYF. The DNA of the CDR3 is TGTGCCAGCAGCCGCGGGACAGGGGGCGGGAACACCATATATTTT.

The chain recombines TRBV11-3 with TRBJ2-7, with D possibly TRBD1 on 5 matching bases. Trimming took 6 bases from V and 7 from J, leaving 16 bases between them. CDR1 is SGHNT and CDR2 is YENEEA in the germline V gene. This CDR3 is 13 amino acids long. The CDR3 sequence: CASRLRGAREQYF. The CDR3 DNA sequence: TGTGCCAGCAGGTTAAGGGGCGCGAGGGAGCAGTACTTC.